A selection of T cell receptor beta chains follows, all from one sample in a study of blood T cell repertoires in COVID-19. The assay was immunoSEQ multiplex PCR, and TCRdb's table has in-frame clones only and misses some. The sample records over 200,000 clones, about 88% being singletons. The sequenced sample was peripheral blood. Every receptor here comes from a man in his forties with acute or convalescent COVID-19. The CDR3 runs from the conserved cysteine through the conserved F or W. A D gene is named only where the DNA matches it firmly. Expanded clones get a size class; other rows say once, few or many, or leave the size out.

V gene: TRBV24-1
clone size: .
J gene: TRBJ2-2
D gene: TRBD2
CDR3 length: 22
CDR3 DNA: TGTGCCACCAGTGATTTGCCGGGGGGTCTGCAGGGAAAGGAGGTATCCGCCGGGGAGCTGTTTTTT
CDR3 protein: CATSDLPGGLQGKEVSAGELFF

V gene: TRBV30
clone size: few
J gene: TRBJ1-4
D gene: .
CDR3 length: 15
CDR3 DNA: TGTGCCTGGAGTGTAGGGGGTACAACTAATGAAAAACTGTTTTTT
CDR3 protein: CAWSVGGTTNEKLFF

V gene: TRBV19
clone size: .
J gene: TRBJ1-4
D gene: .
CDR3 length: 14
CDR3 DNA: TGTGCCAGTGCCCTCAGAACAACTAATGAAAAACTGTTTTTT
CDR3 protein: CASALRTTNEKLFF

V gene: TRBV19
clone size: .
J gene: TRBJ2-7
D gene: TRBD1
CDR3 length: 15
CDR3 DNA: TGTGCCAGTAGTATGGGGACAGGGGGTGTCCACGAGCAGTACTTC
CDR3 protein: CASSMGTGGVHEQYF

V gene: TRBV14
clone size: .
J gene: TRBJ1-6
D gene: .
CDR3 length: 17
CDR3 DNA: TGTGCCAGCAGCCAAGGCCCTTGGGGAGGTGCGAATTCACCCCTCCACTTT
CDR3 protein: CASSQGPWGGANSPLHF

V gene: TRBV7-9
clone size: .
J gene: TRBJ2-7
D gene: TRBD1
CDR3 length: 15
CDR3 DNA: TGTGCCAGCAGCTTAATTGGGACAGGTACCTACGAGCAGTACTTC
CDR3 protein: CASSLIGTGTYEQYF

V gene: TRBV5-8
clone size: .
J gene: TRBJ2-4
D gene: TRBD2
CDR3 length: 17
CDR3 DNA: TGTGCCAGCAGCCCACTGAGCGGGGGACCTTTTAAAAACATTCAGTACTTC
CDR3 protein: CASSPLSGGPFKNIQYF

V gene: TRBV2
clone size: .
J gene: TRBJ2-7
D gene: .
CDR3 length: 15
CDR3 DNA: TGTGCCAGCAGTGACAGACGCCGGGGGACCTACGAGCAGTACTTC
CDR3 protein: CASSDRRRGTYEQYF

V gene: TRBV4-3
clone size: .
J gene: TRBJ2-1
D gene: TRBD2
CDR3 length: 20
CDR3 DNA: TGCGCCAGCAGCCAAGAGAGGAATATGGGCATAGCGGGACCGGACAATGAGCAGTTCTTC
CDR3 protein: CASSQERNMGIAGPDNEQFF

V gene: TRBV5-8
clone size: .
J gene: TRBJ1-2
D gene: .
CDR3 length: 14
CDR3 DNA: TGTGCCAGCAGCTTGTTTCGGGGGGGATATGGCTACACCTTC
CDR3 protein: CASSLFRGGYGYTF

V gene: TRBV7-2
clone size: .
J gene: TRBJ1-5
D gene: TRBD1
CDR3 length: 17
CDR3 DNA: TGTGCCAGCAGCTTATCGACAGGGATTGGGAACAATCAGCCCCAGCATTTT
CDR3 protein: CASSLSTGIGNNQPQHF

V gene: TRBV2
clone size: .
J gene: TRBJ2-4
D gene: TRBD1
CDR3 length: 14
CDR3 DNA: TGTGCCAGCATGGTTAGGGGGCTTAAAAACATTCAGTACTTC
CDR3 protein: CASMVRGLKNIQYF

V gene: TRBV5-4
clone size: once
J gene: TRBJ1-5
D gene: TRBD1
CDR3 length: 15
CDR3 DNA: TGTGCCAGCAGCTTGGGGACAGGCGACCTTTCTCCCCAGCATTTT
CDR3 protein: CASSLGTGDLSPQHF

V gene: TRBV15
clone size: .
J gene: TRBJ2-5
D gene: TRBD2
CDR3 length: 15
CDR3 DNA: TGTGCCACCAGCACCCAAGCGGGGGGTGGGGAGACCCAGTACTTC
CDR3 protein: CATSTQAGGGETQYF

V gene: TRBV3-1/TRBV3-2
clone size: once
J gene: TRBJ2-3
D gene: TRBD2
CDR3 length: 16
CDR3 DNA: TGTGCCAGCAGCCAAGATCAAGCTAGCGGGGGGGATACGCAGTATTTT
CDR3 protein: CASSQDQASGGDTQYF

V gene: TRBV12-3/TRBV12-4
clone size: .
J gene: TRBJ1-5
D gene: .
CDR3 length: 13
CDR3 DNA: TGTGCCAGCACCGGAGGGGCGTATCAGCCCCAGCATTTT
CDR3 protein: CASTGGAYQPQHF

V gene: TRBV5-1
clone size: .
J gene: TRBJ2-7
D gene: .
CDR3 length: 17
CDR3 DNA: TGCGCCAGCAGAGAGACGAATCCCAGATCGGGAGCCTACGAGCAGTACTTC
CDR3 protein: CASRETNPRSGAYEQYF

V gene: TRBV28
clone size: .
J gene: TRBJ1-1
D gene: .
CDR3 length: 13
CDR3 DNA: TGTGCCAGCGAAGAACAGGGTCTAGCTGAAGCTTTCTTT
CDR3 protein: CASEEQGLAEAFF

V gene: TRBV7-2
clone size: .
J gene: TRBJ2-7
D gene: TRBD2
CDR3 length: 15
CDR3 DNA: TGTGCCAGCAGCTTAGGCGGGGGTGTCACCTACGAGCAGTACTTC
CDR3 protein: CASSLGGGVTYEQYF

V gene: TRBV2
clone size: once
J gene: TRBJ1-1
D gene: .
CDR3 length: 14
CDR3 DNA: TGTGCCAGCAGTGTCAGGGGCCGGAACACTGAAGCTTTCTTT
CDR3 protein: CASSVRGRNTEAFF

V gene: TRBV3-1/TRBV3-2
clone size: .
J gene: TRBJ1-1
D gene: TRBD1
CDR3 length: 15
CDR3 DNA: TGTGCCAGCAGACCCCGGGACAGGGGGAACACTGAAGCTTTCTTT
CDR3 protein: CASRPRDRGNTEAFF

V gene: TRBV27
clone size: .
J gene: TRBJ1-1
D gene: .
CDR3 length: 14
CDR3 DNA: TGTGCCAGCAGTTCTCATGAGAGTGGCACTGAAGCTTTCTTT
CDR3 protein: CASSSHESGTEAFF

V gene: TRBV7-9
clone size: many
J gene: TRBJ1-2
D gene: .
CDR3 length: 14
CDR3 DNA: TGTGCCAGCAGCTTAACAGGCACGGAATCTGGCTACACCTTC
CDR3 protein: CASSLTGTESGYTF

V gene: TRBV24-1
clone size: .
J gene: TRBJ2-1
D gene: TRBD2
CDR3 length: 16
CDR3 DNA: TGTGCCACCAGTGACCCTAGCGGGGCCTCCTACAATGAGCAGTTCTTC
CDR3 protein: CATSDPSGASYNEQFF

V gene: TRBV9
clone size: .
J gene: TRBJ2-5
D gene: TRBD2
CDR3 length: 15
CDR3 DNA: TGTGCCAGCGGGAGGGAGGAGGGGACCTTGGAGACCCAGTACTTC
CDR3 protein: CASGREEGTLETQYF

V gene: TRBV18
clone size: .
J gene: TRBJ1-1
D gene: .
CDR3 length: 13
CDR3 DNA: TGTGCCAGCTCACCAACTCGGTATTTTCAAGCTTTCTTT
CDR3 protein: CASSPTRYFQAFF

V gene: TRBV28
clone size: .
J gene: TRBJ1-2
D gene: TRBD1
CDR3 length: 15
CDR3 DNA: TGTGCCAGCAGTCCCCAAGACAGGGTCCCCCTCGGCTACACCTTC
CDR3 protein: CASSPQDRVPLGYTF

V gene: TRBV25-1
clone size: .
J gene: TRBJ1-1
D gene: .
CDR3 length: 16
CDR3 DNA: TGTGCCAGCAGTGTAACCTGGACAGCCGAACACCCTGAAGCTTTCTTT
CDR3 protein: CASSVTWTAEHPEAFF

V gene: TRBV13
clone size: .
J gene: TRBJ2-5
D gene: .
CDR3 length: 14
CDR3 DNA: TGTGCCAGCAGCTCCAAGGCCCGAGGAAGAACCCAGTACTTC
CDR3 protein: CASSSKARGRTQYF